This entry describes one TCR beta chain. This specimen belongs to a study of technical replicates of blood from several donors. The CDR3 has 13 amino acids. V shed 4 bases and J shed 6 bases, with 13 bases lying between them. Germline lookup yields CDR1 MNHNS and CDR2 SASEGT. The assay was immunoSEQ multiplex PCR, and TCRdb's table has in-frame clones only and misses some. The data hold 70,000 to 75,000 clones, with more than 85% observed a single time. The TCR sequence derives from a human donor in good health. This chain uses TRBV6-1 with TRBJ2-7, with D uncertain. Source material: T cells isolated from PBMCs. The CDR3 coding sequence is TGTGCCAGCAGTGTCTTTACTCAGGTCGAGCAGTACTTC. As protein: CASSVFTQVEQYF.